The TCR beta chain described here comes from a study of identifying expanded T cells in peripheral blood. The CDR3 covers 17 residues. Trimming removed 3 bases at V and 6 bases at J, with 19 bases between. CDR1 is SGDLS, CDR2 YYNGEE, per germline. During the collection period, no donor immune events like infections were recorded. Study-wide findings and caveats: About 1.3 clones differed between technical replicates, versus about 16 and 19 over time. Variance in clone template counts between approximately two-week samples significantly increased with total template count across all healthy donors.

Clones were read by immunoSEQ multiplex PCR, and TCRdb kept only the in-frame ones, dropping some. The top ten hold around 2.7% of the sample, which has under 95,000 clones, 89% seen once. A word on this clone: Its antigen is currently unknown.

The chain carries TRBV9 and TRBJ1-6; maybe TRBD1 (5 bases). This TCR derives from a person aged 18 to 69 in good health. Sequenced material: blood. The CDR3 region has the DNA TGTGCCAGCAGCGCCGGCCAGGGACCTACTATTAATTCACCCCTCCACTTT. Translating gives CASSAGQGPTINSPLHF.